This section outlines one T cell receptor (beta chain) sequence together with its context. Original processing notes: Quantification of nucleated cells was approximated via reference gene primer amplification. Assay: immunoSEQ multiplex PCR; the TCRdb copy retains only in-frame clones and omits some. V, J and clone size are those of that table, while D and trimming were read from the DNA. The table lists under 200,000 clones, more than 75% of them singletons. This record belongs to a study of blood T cell repertoires in COVID-19. At the level of the study: Acute and convalescent COVID-19 samples came from the United States, Italy and Spain. The analysed material was cDNA or gDNA that came from T cells, B-cell-depleted T cells, or PBMCs.

In terms of age and location, participants ranged from roughly 18 to 95 years and lived in about two dozen US areas. V was shortened by 7 bases and J by 0 bases, with 13 bases between the two germline ends. Germline V gene data show CDR1 as ENHRY and CDR2 as SYGVKD. The CDR3 length is 14 residues. Sequenced sample: PBMCs or T cells enriched from blood (not recorded which). The rearrangement uses TRBV10-3 and TRBJ2-7; D possibly corresponds to TRBD1 (6 bases). The clonotype originates from a man aged 35-49 years with acute COVID-19. The CDR3 spells CAITQTGSSYEQYF. CDR3 in DNA: TGTGCCATCACACAAACAGGGTCCTCCTACGAGCAGTACTTC.